Described below is a single T cell receptor beta chain sequence and its context. This sample stems from a study of shared clonotypes between healthy human individuals. Trimming removed 0 bases from V and 2 bases from J, with 13 bases in between. In germline, CDR1 is GTSNPN, CDR2 SVGIG (reference sequence). This CDR3 spans 15 amino acids. Libraries were prepared by immunoSEQ multiplex PCR; TCRdb keeps only in-frame clonotypes and omits some of them. This table holds 600,000 to 750,000 clones, around 70% found once. This clonotype originated in a woman between 25 and 40 years old in good health. The chain has TRBV30 and TRBJ2-5, with D uncertain. The sequencing input was memory CD4+ T cells sorted from blood. Subset described: CD45RA-negative fraction. The CDR3 sequence is CAWSVRTALQETQYF. Written as DNA, the CDR3 is TGTGCCTGGAGTGTACGTACAGCGTTACAAGAGACCCAGTACTTC. The whole variable domain, remainder taken from reference TRBV30 and TRBJ2-5, is SQTIHQWPATLVQPVGSPLSLECTVEGTSNPNLYWYRQAAGRGLQLLFYSVGIGQISSEVPQNLSASRPQDRQFILSSKKLLLSDSGFYLCAWSVRTALQETQYFGPGTRLLVL.